The 18 T cell receptor beta chains below all came from one sample that was sequenced in a study of blood T cell repertoires in COVID-19. The assay was immunoSEQ multiplex PCR, and TCRdb's table has in-frame clones only and misses some. Of some 100,000 clones in the sample, about 90% were seen once. Sequencing was done on a sample of peripheral blood. Receptor source: a woman in her seventies with acute or convalescent COVID-19.

This clone was seen a handful of times. The J gene is TRBJ1-1, the V gene TRBV10-1; 7 nucleotides agree with TRBD1. Germline V gene data show CDR1 as WNHNN and CDR2 as SYGVQD (reference sequence). Trimming took 6 bases from V and 1 from J; bases not matched to a gene: 2. This CDR3 spans 13 amino acids. The CDR3 loop reads CASSGQENTEAFF. The CDR3 bases are TGCGCCAGCAGCGGACAGGAGAACACTGAAGCTTTCTTT.

The rearrangement links TRBV6-5 to TRBJ2-5; D perhaps matches TRBD1 (5 bases). CDR1 MNHEY and CDR2 SVGAGI come from the germline V gene. The germline V and J ends were trimmed by 5 bases and 0 bases, with 13 bases remaining between them. CDR3 size: 15 residues. This CDR3 is CASSTDINHQETQYF. For the CDR3, the DNA is TGTGCCAGCAGTACGGACATTAATCACCAAGAGACCCAGTACTTC.

The chain has TRBV4-1 and TRBJ2-7; D uncertain. The CDR3 sequence is 14 residues long. The V end was cut by 1 base, the J end by 0 bases, with 7 bases between. Germline V gene lookup returns CDR1 MGHRA and CDR2 YSYEKL. The CDR3 nucleotides are TGCGCCAGCAGCCAAGCCGAGCACTCCTACGAGCAGTACTTC. Translation gives CASSQAEHSYEQYF.

This clone was observed once. The chain combines TRBV28 with TRBJ2-1; D is possibly TRBD2 (6 bases). V lost 7 bases and J lost 0, with 13 bases in between. CDR1 and CDR2 (germline): MDHEN, SYDVKM. The CDR3 totals 15 residues. The CDR3 DNA reads TGTGCCAGCACCCAGGAGGGGAGCTCCTACAATGAGCAGTTCTTC. It is translated as CASTQEGSSYNEQFF.

This clone was recorded only once. This chain joins TRBV5-4 and TRBJ2-3, with 7 positions matching TRBD2. This CDR3 has 16 amino acids. Germline V gene sequence: CDR1 SGHNT, CDR2 YYREEE (reference sequence). Trimming took 4 bases from V and 0 from J; bases not matched to a gene: 8. Written as DNA, the CDR3 is TGTGCCAGCAGCGTCTCTGGCGGGGGAAGCACAGATACGCAGTATTTT. This gives the protein CASSVSGGGSTDTQYF.

The chain links TRBV7-9 to TRBJ1-2; tentatively, D is TRBD1 (5 bases). Germline V gene sequence: CDR1 SEHNR, CDR2 FQNEAQ (reference sequence). The V gene lost 1 base and the J gene lost 6 bases, with 21 bases spanning the gap. This CDR3 contains 17 residues. This CDR3 reads CASSLDLGERGADGYTF. The CDR3 DNA follows: TGTGCCAGCAGCTTAGATCTTGGGGAAAGGGGCGCGGATGGCTACACCTTC.

This clone occurred a few times. The chain uses TRBV10-2 and TRBJ1-2, with TRBD1 as a possible D gene (5 bases). There are 16 residues in the CDR3. The germline gives CDR1 WSHSY, CDR2 SAAADI. Trimming shortened V by 4 bases and J by 0 bases, and 15 bases separated the two germline ends. The chain's CDR3 is CASSGGGSVANYGYTF. CDR3 nucleotide sequence: TGCGCCAGCAGTGGGGGGGGGAGTGTAGCTAACTATGGCTACACCTTC.

The chain employs TRBV30 and TRBJ2-1; TRBD2 matches 8 bases. CDR3 length: 16 amino acids. V dropped 4 bases and J dropped 0; count of bases not matched to a gene: 8. Germline CDR1 GTSNPN, CDR2 SVGIG (reference sequence). For the CDR3, the DNA is TGTGCCTGGAATAGCGGGAAGGGGCCCTCCTACAATGAGCAGTTCTTC. This translates into CAWNSGKGPSYNEQFF.

The V call is TRBV5-6, the J call TRBJ1-2; 7 bases match TRBD1. CDR1 and CDR2 (germline): SGHDT, YYEEEE. The CDR3 is made up of 15 amino acids. The ends lost 5 bases at V and 4 bases at J; junction bases unmatched: 11. Written as DNA, the CDR3 is TGTGCCAGCAGTCTAGACAGGGCTCCCTCCTATGGCTACACCTTC. As protein: CASSLDRAPSYGYTF.

V and J are TRBV18 and TRBJ2-7; TRBD1 aligns across 7 bases. The trim removed 3 bases at V and 2 bases at J, leaving 7 bases unmatched. There are 15 residues in the CDR3. Germline V gene lookup returns CDR1 KGHSH and CDR2 LQKENI. CDR3 sequence (DNA): TGTGCCAGCTCACCCACCCCGGGACAGACCTACGAGCAGTACTTC. Its translation is CASSPTPGQTYEQYF. Full variable domain (missing parts from reference TRBV18 and TRBJ2-7): NAGVMQNPRHLVRRRGQEARLRCSPMKGHSHVYWYRQLPEEGLKFMVYLQKENIIDESGMPKERFSAEFPKEGPSILRIQQVVRGDSAAYFCASSPTPGQTYEQYFGPGTRLTVT.

The chain combines TRBV3-1 (or the pseudogene TRBV3-2) with TRBJ2-1; tentatively, D is TRBD2 (6 bases). Trimming stripped 11 bases from V and 0 bases from J, with 17 bases between. Germline V gene lookup returns CDR1 LGHDT and CDR2 YNNKEL (reference sequence). The CDR3 is 15 residues long. The CDR3 nucleotides read TGTGCCTGTACAGGAGGGGATTACTCCTACAATGAGCAGTTCTTC. As protein: CACTGGDYSYNEQFF.

The chain is built from TRBV29-1 and TRBJ1-1, with 9 bases fitting TRBD1. The trim removed 7 bases at V and 6 bases at J, leaving 6 bases unmatched. Germline V lookup: CDR1 SQVTM, CDR2 ANQGSEA. This CDR3 region has 12 residues. The CDR3 region has the DNA TGCAGCGCTGGGGGACAGGGAGCTGAAGCTTTCTTT. This translates into CSAGGQGAEAFF.

A single count supports this clone. The chain has TRBV14 and TRBJ2-7; possible D gene TRBD1, 6 bases. The V end lost 1 base, the J end lost 6 bases, and 16 bases lay between the germline ends. The length of the CDR3 is 15 residues. Germline loops: CDR1 SGHDN, CDR2 FVKESK. CDR3: CASSQGNRELGEQYF. The CDR3 DNA sequence: TGTGCCAGCAGCCAAGGTAACAGGGAGTTGGGCGAGCAGTACTTC.

The chain couples TRBV15 to TRBJ2-3; D perhaps matches TRBD2 (7 bases). Germline V gives CDR1 LNHNV, CDR2 YYDKDF (reference sequence). The CDR3 loop spans 14 amino acids. Trimming took off 1 base at V and 4 bases at J, with 9 bases between the two ends. The CDR3 nucleotides read TGTGCCACCAGCAGAGGAGGGGGGGCAGATACGCAGTATTTT. This encodes CATSRGGGADTQYF.

This chain uses TRBV28 with TRBJ1-5, with 8 bases aligning to TRBD1. CDR1 is MDHEN, CDR2 SYDVKM, per germline. V dropped 1 base and J dropped 5; count of bases not matched to a gene: 1. The CDR3 has 14 amino acids. CDR3 in amino acids: CASSLLDRDQPQHF. The CDR3 DNA follows: TGTGCCAGCAGTTTATTGGACAGGGATCAGCCCCAGCATTTT. Looking up the rest from reference TRBV28 and TRBJ1-5 gives the full variable domain: DVKVTQSSRYLVKRTGEKVFLECVQDMDHENMFWYRQDPGLGLRLIYFSYDVKMKEKGDIPEGYSVSREKKERFSLILESASTNQTSMYLCASSLLDRDQPQHFGDGTRLSIL.

The chain joins TRBV28 to TRBJ1-1; 9 nucleotides match TRBD1. Germline-derived CDR1 and CDR2 are MDHEN and SYDVKM. The CDR3 covers 14 residues. Unmatched junction bases numbered 7, after V lost 7 bases and J lost 4 bases. The CDR3 coding sequence is TGTGCCAGCAACCACAGGGGGCAGGGCACTGAAGCTTTCTTT. Amino acids: CASNHRGQGTEAFF.

The rearrangement links TRBV2 to TRBJ1-5; D might be TRBD1 (5 bases). V was pared by 9 bases and J by 0 bases, with 15 bases between. This CDR3 comprises 15 residues. Germline CDR1 SNHLY, CDR2 FYNNEI. The CDR3 spells CASTRQSYSNQPQHF. CDR3 bases: TGTGCCAGTACACGACAGAGTTATAGCAATCAGCCCCAGCATTTT.

V usage is TRBV3-1 (or the pseudogene TRBV3-2) and J usage is TRBJ1-3; 7 bases agree with TRBD1. Germline V gene lookup returns CDR1 LGHDT and CDR2 YNNKEL (reference sequence). The J segment lost 2 bases and the V segment lost 6 bases, leaving 4 bases of the junction unmatched. The CDR3 extends over 14 amino acids. The CDR3 DNA sequence: TGTGCCAGCAGATTAGGGACAGCTGGAAACACCATATATTTT. Protein product: CASRLGTAGNTIYF.